The 29 T cell receptor beta chains below come from one sample, sequenced in a study of cytomegalovirus exposure and HLA in healthy donors. Amplification used 60 Vbeta primers and 13 Jbeta primers. Libraries were prepared by immunoSEQ multiplex PCR; TCRdb keeps only in-frame clonotypes and omits some of them. Among 110,000 to 150,000 clones listed, roughly three quarters were seen once. Sequencing was performed on PBMCs. These receptors all come from a female donor in good health and CMV-seronegative.

The CDR3 bases are TGTGCCAGCAGCCTCTCCTACGAGCAGTACTTC. Translation gives CASSLSYEQYF. The chain couples TRBV7-2 to TRBJ2-7; D not certain. Per the germline V gene, CDR1 is SGHTA and CDR2 is FQGNSA. The germline V and J ends were trimmed by 5 bases and 0 bases, with 2 bases remaining between them. The CDR3 has 11 residues. The variable domain in full, completed from reference TRBV7-2 and TRBJ2-7, reads GAGVSQSPSNKVTEKGKDVELRCDPISGHTALYWYRQSLGQGLEFLIYFQGNSAPDKSGLPSDRFSAERTGGSVSTLTIQRTQQEDSAVYLCASSLSYEQYFGPGTRLTVT.

The chain couples TRBV2 to TRBJ2-5; TRBD1 is a possible D gene (5 bases). The germline gives CDR1 SNHLY, CDR2 FYNNEI. The V end was cut by 7 bases, the J end by 7 bases, with 16 bases between. CDR3 size: 13 residues. The CDR3 sequence is CASTPHLQGTQYF. In nucleotides, the CDR3 is TGTGCCAGCACCCCCCATCTTCAGGGGACCCAGTACTTC. Full variable domain (remainder filled in from reference TRBV2 and TRBJ2-5): EPEVTQTPSHQVTQMGQEVILRCVPISNHLYFYWYRQILGQKVEFLVSFYNNEISEKSEIFDDQFSVERPDGSNFTLKIRSTKLEDSAMYFCASTPHLQGTQYFGPGTRLLVL.

The chain uses TRBV7-5 and TRBJ2-5; the table names TRBD1, a call not compared with the DNA. TRBV7-5 is a recognized pseudogene. CDR3 length equals 13 residues. CDR3 in DNA: TGTGCCAGCCCGACAGGGCTGGGGGAGACCCAGTACTTC. It codes for CASPTGLGETQYF.

This clone was seen more than once but under ten times. The identical CDR3 is also encoded by other nucleotide sequences in the sample. The chain couples TRBV28 to TRBJ1-2; D is undetermined. V lost 2 bases to trimming and J lost 1 base, with 5 bases between them. CDR3 length equals 13 residues. Germline assignment: CDR1 MDHEN and CDR2 SYDVKM. The CDR3 sequence: CASSLRGNYGYTF. The DNA for the CDR3 is TGTGCCAGCAGTTTACGGGGTAACTATGGCTACACCTTC.

This chain links TRBV7-9 with TRBJ2-7; TRBD1 matches at 7 bases. Per the germline V gene, CDR1 is SEHNR and CDR2 is FQNEAQ (reference sequence). The CDR3 is made up of 14 amino acids. J gave up 2 bases and V 5 bases, and 6 bases lay outside the gene matches. The DNA of the CDR3 is TGTGCCAGCAGCCGTGACAGGGTCGCCTACGAGCAGTACTTC. This translates into CASSRDRVAYEQYF.

J is TRBJ2-3 and V is TRBV5-6, with D possibly TRBD1 on 5 matching bases. CDR3 size: 14 residues. Trimming took 4 bases from V and 2 from J, leaving 11 bases between them. Germline CDR1 is SGHDT and CDR2 is YYEEEE. CDR3 coding DNA: TGTGCCAGCAGCCCAGGGCCTAACACAGATACGCAGTATTTT. The encoded protein is CASSPGPNTDTQYF.

There are a few counts of this clone. The chain couples TRBV6-5 to TRBJ1-1; 7 bases match TRBD1. The CDR3 consists of 16 residues. V dropped 2 bases and J dropped 2; count of bases not matched to a gene: 8. CDR1 and CDR2 (germline): MNHEY, SVGAGI. CDR3 nucleotide sequence: TGTGCCAGCAGTTACGGGGGGACAGTAGTCAACACTGAAGCTTTCTTT. This translates into CASSYGGTVVNTEAFF.

This chain links TRBV29-1 with TRBJ1-3; no definite D call. This CDR3 region has 14 residues. V was shortened by 6 bases and J by 0 bases, with 12 bases between the two germline ends. Germline V gene lookup returns CDR1 SQVTM and CDR2 ANQGSEA. The CDR3 sequence is CSVTAPYSGNTIYF. CDR3 nucleotide sequence: TGCAGCGTCACAGCACCTTACTCTGGAAACACCATATATTTT.

V is TRBV19 and J is TRBJ2-1; 9 bases are shared with TRBD2. Germline V gene data show CDR1 as LNHDA and CDR2 as SQIVND (reference sequence). The CDR3 sequence is 15 residues long. The ends lost 6 bases at V and 3 bases at J; junction bases unmatched: 6. The CDR3 loop reads CASSQASGVYNEQFF. For the CDR3, the DNA is TGTGCCAGTAGCCAGGCTAGCGGGGTCTACAATGAGCAGTTCTTC.

This clone was recorded only once. The gene calls are TRBV7-2 and TRBJ1-5, with TRBD1 identical over 7 bases. The CDR3 length is 15 residues. Germline CDR1 is SGHTA and CDR2 is FQGNSA. V shed 3 bases, J shed 4 bases, and the junction held 6 bases outside the gene matches. DNA of the CDR3: TGTGCCAGCAGCTTGAGGGGGCTGCGGAATCAGCCCCAGCATTTT. Protein sequence: CASSLRGLRNQPQHF.

The V call is TRBV2, the J call TRBJ1-4, with TRBD1 identical over 11 bases. Looked up from germline, CDR1 is SNHLY and CDR2 is FYNNEI. Unmatched junction bases numbered 8, after V lost 4 bases and J lost 4 bases. The CDR3 length is 17 residues. The chain's CDR3 is CASSGADRGPFNEKLFF. CDR3 coding DNA: TGTGCCAGCAGTGGGGCGGACAGGGGGCCCTTTAATGAAAAACTGTTTTTT.

The chain couples TRBV28 to TRBJ2-5; 7 positions match TRBD1. The CDR3 covers 15 residues. V lost 2 bases and J lost 5; bases outside the gene matches: 8. Germline V gene sequence: CDR1 MDHEN, CDR2 SYDVKM. Here the CDR3 reads CASSLSEGAEETQYF. Here the CDR3 DNA reads TGTGCCAGCAGTTTAAGCGAGGGGGCGGAGGAGACCCAGTACTTC. Complete variable domain (other parts from reference TRBV28 and TRBJ2-5): DVKVTQSSRYLVKRTGEKVFLECVQDMDHENMFWYRQDPGLGLRLIYFSYDVKMKEKGDIPEGYSVSREKKERFSLILESASTNQTSMYLCASSLSEGAEETQYFGPGTRLLVL.

The table lists this clone with a count of one. The chain uses TRBV28 and TRBJ2-3, with 10 bases fitting TRBD2. J was trimmed by 3 bases and V by 5 bases; bases with no gene match: 5. Germline V gene lookup returns CDR1 MDHEN and CDR2 SYDVKM. The length of the CDR3 is 15 residues. CDR3 sequence: CASSALAGVTDTQYF. The CDR3 coding sequence is TGTGCCAGCAGTGCGCTAGCGGGAGTGACAGATACGCAGTATTTT.

This clone has just a few counts. This chain uses TRBV5-1 with TRBJ2-7, with 9 bases lining up with TRBD2. J was trimmed by 4 bases and V by 4 bases; bases with no gene match: 9. This CDR3 is 15 amino acids long. Looked up from germline, CDR1 is SGHRS and CDR2 is YFSETQ. CDR3 amino acids: CASSKGLALRYEQYF. The CDR3 bases are TGCGCCAGCAGCAAGGGACTAGCCCTCAGGTACGAGCAGTACTTC.

The CDR3: CASSLVGGGYTF. CDR3 coding DNA: TGTGCCAGCAGCTTGGTGGGGGGTGGCTACACCTTC. The chain links TRBV5-6 to TRBJ1-2, with a tentative D call TRBD1 (5 bases). This CDR3 comprises 12 residues. The germline CDR1 and CDR2 sequences are SGHDT and YYEEEE. With 0 bases removed from V and 7 bases from J, the gap between germline ends came to 7 bases.

J is TRBJ1-2 and V is TRBV7-8; 7 bases match TRBD1. Germline V gene lookup returns CDR1 SGHVS and CDR2 FQNEAQ. V shed 2 bases, J shed 3 bases, and the junction held 6 bases outside the gene matches. CDR3 length: 15 residues. The CDR3, as DNA: TGTGCCAGCAGCTTAATGGCCAGGGGGGACTATGGCTACACCTTC. Residues: CASSLMARGDYGYTF. Full variable domain (missing parts from reference TRBV7-8 and TRBJ1-2): GAGVSQSPRYKVAKRGQDVALRCDPISGHVSLFWYQQALGQGPEFLTYFQNEAQLDKSGLPSDRFFAERPEGSVSTLKIQRTQQEDSAVYLCASSLMARGDYGYTFGSGTRLTVV.

This clone was observed a handful of times. The J gene is TRBJ2-6, the V gene TRBV5-1, with a possible D match to TRBD1 (6 bases). V lost 5 bases and J 2 bases, leaving 11 bases between the germline ends. Germline V gives CDR1 SGHRS, CDR2 YFSETQ. The CDR3 contains 15 residues. The CDR3: CASSWRTAGANVLTF. CDR3 DNA sequence: TGCGCCAGCAGTTGGAGGACAGCTGGGGCCAACGTCCTGACTTTC.

This chain's CDR3 is CASSVDRGHWEQYF. The CDR3, as DNA: TGTGCCAGCAGCGTAGACAGGGGGCATTGGGAGCAGTACTTC. The rearrangement joins TRBV9 to TRBJ2-7, with 9 positions matching TRBD1. Germline V CDR1 and CDR2: SGDLS, YYNGEE. The J segment lost 7 bases and the V segment lost 0 bases, leaving 5 bases of the junction unmatched. CDR3 length equals 14 residues.

The chain combines TRBV10-3 with TRBJ2-1; 7 bases agree with TRBD1. V was pared by 6 bases and J by 3 bases, with 11 bases of the junction left unmatched. This CDR3 region has 16 residues. Germline values: CDR1 ENHRY, CDR2 SYGVKD. The DNA for the CDR3 is TGTGCCATCAGCCGGGACAGAATCGAACTCTACAATGAGCAGTTCTTC. Protein product: CAISRDRIELYNEQFF.

This clone is a singleton in its sample. This sequence joins TRBV7-2 and TRBJ1-3; D is unclear. CDR1 and CDR2 from the germline V gene are SGHTA and FQGNSA. The CDR3 extends over 15 amino acids. Trimming removed 6 bases from V and 2 bases from J, with 14 bases in between. The chain's CDR3 is CASSREGIAGNTIYF. The CDR3 bases are TGTGCCAGCAGTCGGGAGGGAATCGCTGGAAACACCATATATTTT.

In this sample, this clone turned up once. Its ends do not fully match the called genes, so a read error is possible. The chain carries TRBV7-9 and TRBJ2-7, with unresolved D. CDR1 is SEHNR, CDR2 FQNEAQ, per germline (reference sequence). CDR3 length equals 13 residues. The CDR3 bases are TGTTCCAGCAGCTTAATTACAAACCGCGAGCAGTACTTC. It translates to CSSSLITNREQYF.

The rearrangement joins TRBV28 to TRBJ1-1; 9 positions match TRBD1. The length of the CDR3 is 13 residues. CDR1 and CDR2 (germline): MDHEN, SYDVKM. The V gene end was trimmed by 8 bases and the J gene end by 5 bases; junction bases not matched to a gene: 6. The CDR3 reads CASARDRVTEAFF. The CDR3 bases are TGTGCCAGCGCGCGGGACAGGGTAACTGAAGCTTTCTTT.

The genes are TRBV29-1 and TRBJ2-1; possibly TRBD2 for D (5 bases). V lost 5 bases, J lost 0 bases, and 11 bases lay in between. This CDR3 contains 14 residues. Germline lookup yields CDR1 SQVTM and CDR2 ANQGSEA. The CDR3 reads CSVHVGSSYNEQFF. CDR3 sequence (DNA): TGCAGCGTTCATGTGGGGAGCTCCTACAATGAGCAGTTCTTC.

This sequence joins TRBV19 and TRBJ1-5; no firm D call. This CDR3 spans 15 amino acids. Germline CDR1 and CDR2: LNHDA and SQIVND (reference sequence). V shed 7 bases and J shed 4 bases, with 17 bases lying between them. The CDR3 bases are TGTGCCAGTACCCCGGACTCAAAAAGGAATCAGCCCCAGCATTTT. This gives the protein CASTPDSKRNQPQHF.

V usage is TRBV6-1 and J usage is TRBJ1-6; a weak D match, TRBD1 (5 bases). The CDR3 has 13 residues. V lost 3 bases to trimming and J lost 10 bases, with 10 bases between them. In germline, CDR1 is MNHNS, CDR2 SASEGT. In nucleotides, the CDR3 is TGTGCCAGCAGTGATCCAGGGTGGTCACCCCTCCACTTT. Protein sequence: CASSDPGWSPLHF.

The chain uses TRBV28 and TRBJ1-2, with 7 bases that match TRBD1. After removal of 3 bases from V and 6 bases from J, the junction contained 10 bases not matched to a gene. The CDR3 covers 15 residues. CDR1 MDHEN and CDR2 SYDVKM come from the germline V gene. The CDR3 loop is CASSFTGTDNNGYTF. The CDR3 DNA reads TGTGCCAGCAGTTTTACAGGGACAGACAATAATGGCTACACCTTC.

This sequence joins TRBV27 and TRBJ1-4; 8 bases agree with TRBD1. J gave up 6 bases and V 5 bases, and 8 bases lay outside the gene matches. The V gene's germline CDR1 is MNHEY and CDR2 SMNVEV (reference sequence). This CDR3 contains 15 residues. Here the CDR3 reads CASSTMTGVYEKLFF. The CDR3 DNA sequence: TGTGCCAGCAGTACAATGACAGGGGTATATGAAAAACTGTTTTTT.

This chain connects TRBV7-3 to TRBJ2-2; 14 nucleotides agree with TRBD2. Germline V gene sequence: CDR1 SGHTA, CDR2 FQGTGA. The ends lost 3 bases at V and 10 bases at J; junction bases unmatched: 4. The length of the CDR3 is 15 residues. The CDR3 loop is CASSLTSGGATELFF. CDR3 nucleotide sequence: TGTGCCAGCAGCTTGACTAGCGGGGGGGCCACGGAGCTGTTTTTT.

The rearrangement uses TRBV9 and TRBJ2-3; 8 positions agree with TRBD2. J gave up 3 bases and V 3 bases, and 6 bases lay outside the gene matches. The CDR3 spans 15 residues. CDR1 SGDLS and CDR2 YYNGEE come from the germline V gene. CDR3 amino acids: CASSGYSGVTDTQYF. CDR3 DNA sequence: TGTGCCAGCAGCGGGTATAGCGGGGTTACAGATACGCAGTATTTT.